The rows below give T cell receptor beta chains drawn from one sample of a study of blood T cell repertoires in COVID-19. TCRdb's table, derived via immunoSEQ multiplex PCR, lists solely in-frame clones and lacks some. This table holds about 170,000 clones, 83% found once. The specimen sequenced was peripheral blood. The receptors were gathered from a woman between 65 and 79 years old who had recovered from COVID-19. Each CDR3 is given without its conserved first and last residue.

>TRBV7-2
ASSLALTSGSMGTDTQY
>TRBV28
ASSLSVQLEAF
>TRBV9
ASSQGLAGAYEQY
>TRBV7-9
ASTDRTGIYEQY
>TRBV2
ASRKLAGEGEETQY
>TRBV7-6
ASSLEGADGYT
>TRBV14
ASSPGSRGRETQY
>TRBV6-5
ASSPADRAYT
>TRBV6-5
ASSPRTGPYEQY
>TRBV18
ASSPPGERAEKLF
>TRBV28
ASSLLGPNYGYT
>TRBV6-2/TRBV6-3
ASSPQGQGRSYEQY
>TRBV5-4
ASSPPQKTDTQY
>TRBV5-1
ASSLEGGNQPQH
>TRBV25-1
ASLESSGNTIY
>TRBV28
ASSRGGTEETQY
>TRBV2
ASLGPGRNTIY
>TRBV7-2
ASSLGGSRNTGELF
>TRBV15
ATSRQGAYSPLH
>TRBV27
ASSFPAGANTGELF
>TRBV24-1
ATATSGGPTDTQY
>TRBV5-4
ASSSYRGPIY
>TRBV10-3
AISDARAGNTIY
>TRBV4-1
ASSQIRRGTEAF
>TRBV7-2
ASSLGGWEKLF
>TRBV7-2
ASSPTSGRPSEQY
>TRBV7-3
ASSPEPPGLGLNHEQF
>TRBV4-3
ASSQDRAGGVGSPLH
>TRBV29-1
SVEDGGGGSGNTIY
>TRBV4-1
ASSHLPPVAGGTSYEQY
>TRBV6-5
ASSYIGSGTEAF